The 11 T cell receptor beta chains given below trace back to one sample, sequenced in a study of blood T cell repertoires in COVID-19. The data were produced by immunoSEQ multiplex PCR, yet TCRdb's version contains in-frame clones alone and is incomplete. The sample lists 250,000 to 350,000 clones, about nine tenths occurring once. Sequenced: peripheral blood. All receptors derive from a man in his late teens or twenties with active or convalescent COVID-19.

V usage is TRBV9 and J usage is TRBJ2-1; 9 nucleotides match TRBD2. Germline CDR1 reads SGDLS; CDR2 reads YYNGEE. CDR3 size: 13 residues. The ends lost 0 bases at V and 9 bases at J; junction bases unmatched: 1. CDR3 nucleotide sequence: TGTGCCAGCAGCGTAGTTAGCGGGGGTGAGCAGTTCTTC. Translated: CASSVVSGGEQFF.

The rearrangement joins TRBV7-3 to TRBJ1-5; 8 positions agree with TRBD1. CDR3 length equals 13 residues. CDR1 and CDR2 from the germline V gene are SGHTA and FQGTGA. V dropped 5 bases and J dropped 7; count of bases not matched to a gene: 4. The CDR3 DNA sequence: TGTGCCAGCAGCATCGGACAGGGCCAGCCCCAGCATTTT. Protein product: CASSIGQGQPQHF.

The V and J genes are TRBV19 and TRBJ2-3; TRBD1 agrees at 7 bases. The V segment lost 1 base and the J segment 4 bases; nucleotides outside the gene matches: 8. The CDR3 covers 16 residues. The germline CDR1 and CDR2 sequences are LNHDA and SQIVND (reference sequence). Here the CDR3 DNA reads TGTGCCAGTAGTATAGCTCCTAGGGGGCGGGCAGATACGCAGTATTTT. It encodes CASSIAPRGRADTQYF.

The chain links TRBV7-9 to TRBJ2-3; 10 bases agree with TRBD1. The CDR3 sequence is 18 residues long. The J segment lost 6 bases and the V segment lost 3 bases, leaving 15 bases of the junction unmatched. From germline, CDR1 is SEHNR and CDR2 FQNEAQ (reference sequence). This chain's CDR3 is CASSFQSRDRGQMDTQYF. Written as DNA, the CDR3 is TGTGCCAGCAGCTTCCAGTCCCGGGACAGGGGCCAGATGGATACGCAGTATTTT.

The chain links TRBV27 to TRBJ2-3; 7 bases are a match to TRBD2. Germline V gene data show CDR1 as MNHEY and CDR2 as SMNVEV (reference sequence). The CDR3 spans 15 residues. The ends lost 6 bases at V and 1 base at J; junction bases unmatched: 7. The CDR3 nucleotides read TGTGCCAGCAGATACCTAGCGGCCCGCACAGATACGCAGTATTTT. Translation gives CASRYLAARTDTQYF.

Notes on this clone: Other nucleotide sequences from this sample produce the same CDR3. The chain has TRBV9 and TRBJ1-5; 7 positions match TRBD1. With 0 bases clipped from V and 4 bases from J, the junction kept 4 bases outside the gene matches. Per germline, CDR1 SGDLS and CDR2 YYNGEE. CDR3 length equals 15 residues. CDR3 protein: CASSVGQGGNQPQHF. CDR3 in DNA: TGTGCCAGCAGCGTAGGACAGGGCGGGAATCAGCCCCAGCATTTT.

This chain connects TRBV28 to TRBJ2-2; 9 bases line up with TRBD1. Germline values: CDR1 MDHEN, CDR2 SYDVKM. Trimming cost V 5 bases and J 6 bases; bases outside gene matches: 10. This CDR3 has 16 residues. Written as DNA, the CDR3 is TGTGCCAGCAGTACAATCGGGACAGGGCCCCCCGGGGAGCTGTTTTTT. Translated, it gives CASSTIGTGPPGELFF.

This clone was counted a single time. The chain links TRBV5-1 to TRBJ1-6; TRBD1 matches at 7 bases. J gave up 13 bases and V 2 bases, and 9 bases lay outside the gene matches. The CDR3 extends over 14 amino acids. The V gene's germline CDR1 is SGHRS and CDR2 YFSETQ. The CDR3 spells CASSLTDTGDPLHF. DNA of the CDR3: TGCGCCAGCAGCTTAACCGATACAGGGGATCCCCTCCACTTT. The whole variable domain, remainder taken from reference TRBV5-1 and TRBJ1-6, is KAGVTQTPRYLIKTRGQQVTLSCSPISGHRSVSWYQQTPGQGLQFLFEYFSETQRNKGNFPGRFSGRQFSNSRSEMNVSTLELGDSALYLCASSLTDTGDPLHFGNGTRLTVT.

This chain joins TRBV12-3 or TRBV12-4 and TRBJ1-4; D is perhaps TRBD1 (5 bases). Trimming removed 10 bases from V and 6 bases from J, with 15 bases in between. The CDR3 runs 13 residues. The CDR3 DNA sequence: TGTGCCACCCGACAGAACAACTATGAAAAACTGTTTTTT. Its translation is CATRQNNYEKLFF.

The chain carries TRBV9 and TRBJ2-6, with D unresolved. The CDR3 runs to 14 residues. Germline CDR1 SGDLS, CDR2 YYNGEE. V dropped 1 base and J dropped 1 base, with 3 bases sitting between them. For the CDR3, the DNA is TGTGCCAGCAGCGTACAGTCTGGGGCCAACGTCCTGACTTTC. Its protein product is CASSVQSGANVLTF. The full variable domain, its missing parts supplied by reference TRBV9 and TRBJ2-6, is DSGVTQTPKHLITATGQRVTLRCSPRSGDLSVYWYQQSLDQGLQFLIQYYNGEERAKGNILERFSAQQFPDLHSELNLSSLELGDSALYFCASSVQSGANVLTFGAGSRLTVL.

This clone showed up just once. The chain recombines TRBV4-1 with TRBJ1-2; the match to TRBD1 covers 12 bases. The junction had 5 bases not matched to a gene; V was cut back by 3 bases and J by 3 bases. The CDR3 is 16 residues long. Germline CDR1 and CDR2: MGHRA and YSYEKL. CDR3 sequence: CASSQGQGARDYGYTF. The CDR3, as DNA: TGCGCCAGCAGCCAGGGACAGGGGGCGCGAGACTATGGCTACACCTTC.